This T cell receptor (beta chain) came from a study of CD4 T cells in relation to SARS-CoV-2 and coronaviruses. Across the whole study: ViraFEST: approximately 10-day antigen culture of PBMCs, then TCR beta CDR3 sequencing. Negative control cultures got HIV-1 Nef peptides or no peptide.

Assay: immunoSEQ multiplex PCR; the TCRdb copy retains only in-frame clones and omits some. The table records roughly 17,000 clones, approximately 80% of them present only once. Regarding the study as a whole: Monoreactive clones expanded significantly more to SARS-CoV-2 than crossreactive clones did.

Concerning this clone itself: What it binds is unknown.

The unexposed donors gave CD4+ T cells in about 2010-2019, prior to COVID-19. Isolation of CD4+ T cells took place after about 10 days in culture. Cultures received half-medium IL-2 refreshes on days 3 and 7. Sequencing input: CD4+ T cells from PBMCs, cultured in vitro. The TCR was taken from a human donor in good health.

DNA for the CDR3: TGCGCCAGCAGCCGCACCCCAAGCCCGTACACCGGGGAGCTGTTTTTT. It is translated as CASSRTPSPYTGELFF. The V gene is TRBV4-1, the J gene TRBJ2-2; D is unclear. This CDR3 is 16 amino acids long. Germline-derived CDR1 and CDR2 are MGHRA and YSYEKL. V was shortened by 4 bases and J by 3 bases, with 15 bases between the two germline ends.